This T cell receptor (beta chain) derives from a study of shared clonotypes between healthy human individuals. The repertoire was sequenced with immunoSEQ multiplex PCR; TCRdb's copy has only in-frame clones and lacks some. Among about 2.3 million clones listed, roughly 90% were seen once. Germline V gene data show CDR1 as SQVTM and CDR2 as ANQGSEA. The CDR3 length is 14 residues. V shed 7 bases and J shed 1 base, with 16 bases lying between them. Material for sequencing was naive CD4+ T cells from PBMCs. Subset denoted: CD45RA+ positively selected. This receptor was obtained from a man between 18 and 35 years old in good health. Some clones in this sample may be carry-over from other donors' samples. V is TRBV29-1 and J is TRBJ2-5, with D perhaps matching TRBD2 (6 bases). The CDR3 DNA sequence: TGCAGCGCTCCAGGGACTGCTTCCCAAGAGACCCAGTACTTC. This sequence encodes CSAPGTASQETQYF.